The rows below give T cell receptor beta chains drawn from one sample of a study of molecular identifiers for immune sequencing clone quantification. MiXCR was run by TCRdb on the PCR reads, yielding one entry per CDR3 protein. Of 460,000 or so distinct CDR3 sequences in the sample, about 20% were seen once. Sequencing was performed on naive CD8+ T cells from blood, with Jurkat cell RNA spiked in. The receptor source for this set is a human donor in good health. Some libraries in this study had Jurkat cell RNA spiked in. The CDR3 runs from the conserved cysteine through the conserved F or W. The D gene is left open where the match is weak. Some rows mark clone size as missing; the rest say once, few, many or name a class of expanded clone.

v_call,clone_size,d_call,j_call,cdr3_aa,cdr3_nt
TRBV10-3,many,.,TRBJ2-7,CAISEVGYEQYF,TGTGCCATCAGTGAGGTCGGGTACGAGCAGTACTTC
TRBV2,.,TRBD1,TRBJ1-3,CASSRNRGSGNTIYF,TGTGCCAGCAGTAGAAACAGGGGTTCTGGAAACACCATATATTTT
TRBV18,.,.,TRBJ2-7,CASSPPDRLLSYEQYF,TGTGCCAGCTCACCACCAGACAGGTTACTCTCCTACGAGCAGTACTTC
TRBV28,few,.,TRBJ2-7,CASSLLFSRGSYEQYF,TGTGCCAGCAGTTTATTGTTCTCGAGGGGCTCCTACGAGCAGTACTTC
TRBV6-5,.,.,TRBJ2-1,CASSYGLRNEQFF,TGTGCCAGCAGTTACGGTCTCCGGAATGAGCAGTTCTTC
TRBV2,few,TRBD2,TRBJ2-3,CASSGLDRAAERGDTQYF,TGTGCCAGCAGTGGTCTCGACCGAGCAGCGGAGCGGGGAGATACGCAGTATTTT
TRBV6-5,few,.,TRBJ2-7,CASSYSKGPHTGHYEQYF,TGTGCCAGCAGTTACTCGAAGGGCCCACACACCGGGCACTACGAGCAGTACTTC
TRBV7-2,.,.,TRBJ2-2,CASSSSAAGLFF,TGTGCCAGCAGCTCCTCCGCAGCGGGGCTGTTTTTT
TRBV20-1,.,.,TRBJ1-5,CSARDGAASNQPQHF,TGCAGTGCTAGAGATGGGGCAGCAAGCAATCAGCCCCAGCATTTT
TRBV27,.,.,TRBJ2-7,CASSFTQGGSYEQYF,TGTGCCAGCAGTTTTACACAGGGAGGTTCATACGAGCAGTACTTC
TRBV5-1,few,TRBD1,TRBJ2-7,CASSSDRGGTYEQYF,TGCGCCAGCAGCTCGGACAGGGGGGGTACCTACGAGCAGTACTTC
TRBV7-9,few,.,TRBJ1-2,CASSLEVADFYGYTF,TGTGCCAGCAGCTTAGAAGTCGCGGATTTCTATGGCTACACCTTC
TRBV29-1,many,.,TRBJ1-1,CSVVGGKHTEAFF,TGCAGCGTTGTCGGGGGCAAGCACACTGAAGCTTTCTTT
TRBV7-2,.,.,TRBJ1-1,CASSLALGGWNTEAFF,TGTGCCAGCAGCTTAGCATTGGGGGGTTGGAACACTGAAGCTTTCTTT
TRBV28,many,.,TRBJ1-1,CASSFRPDTEAFF,TGTGCCAGCAGTTTTAGGCCGGACACTGAAGCTTTCTTT
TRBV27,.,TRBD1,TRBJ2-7,CASGLLGTVGAYEQYF,TGTGCCAGCGGCCTACTCGGGACAGTCGGGGCCTACGAGCAGTACTTC
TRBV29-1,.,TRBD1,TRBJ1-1,CSVESDREAFF,TGCAGCGTTGAATCGGACAGGGAAGCTTTCTTT
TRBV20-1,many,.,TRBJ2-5,CSAPQGRRETQYF,TGCAGTGCTCCCCAGGGGCGGAGAGAGACCCAGTACTTC
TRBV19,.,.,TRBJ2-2,CASSSQPLVGVWTGELFF,TGTGCCAGTAGTTCCCAGCCACTAGTGGGAGTTTGGACCGGGGAGCTGTTTTTT
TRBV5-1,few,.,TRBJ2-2,CASSLGLVRNTGELFF,TGCGCCAGCAGCTTGGGATTGGTTAGGAACACCGGGGAGCTGTTTTTT
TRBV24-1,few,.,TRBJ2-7,CATSDSGTPYEQYF,TGTGCCACCAGTGACTCCGGGACACCTTACGAGCAGTACTTC
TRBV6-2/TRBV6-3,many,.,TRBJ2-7,CASSSTDTLPYEQYF,TGTGCCAGCAGTTCCACGGACACGCTTCCCTACGAGCAGTACTTC
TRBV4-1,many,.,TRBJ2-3,CASSQRRDTQYF,TGCGCCAGCAGCCAGCGTCGCGATACGCAGTATTTT
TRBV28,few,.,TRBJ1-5,CASSLEEKSNQPQHF,TGTGCCAGCAGTTTAGAGGAGAAGAGCAATCAGCCCCAGCATTTT